This T cell receptor (beta chain) was observed in a study of T cells in Graves' hyperthyroidism and ophthalmopathy. General study findings and limits: A 13 V-J signature model discriminated ophthalmopathy versus stable hyperthyroidism.

On this clonotype: Its specificity is not known.

What was amplified from RNA transcripts were TCR beta CDR3 regions. Researchers ran a first-round RT-PCR on the TCR CDR3 using the HTBI primer set. TCRdb used MiXCR to reprocess the multiplex PCR reads, holding one entry per CDR3 protein. Among 500,000 to 800,000 distinct CDR3 sequences listed, 45% were seen once. Trimming took 6 bases from V and 4 from J; bases not matched to a gene: 10. The germline V gene encodes CDR1 LNHDA and CDR2 SQIVND (reference sequence). There are 16 residues in the CDR3. This TCR came from an adult man with Graves' disease, either hyperthyroidism or ophthalmopathy (not recorded which). J is TRBJ2-2 and V is TRBV19; 8 bases agree with TRBD1. The sequenced sample consisted of peripheral blood or thyroid tissue (not recorded which). The CDR3, as DNA: TGTGCCAGTAGCAACGCCCTGGACAGGGCCACCGGGGAGCTGTTTTTT. It yields the protein CASSNALDRATGELFF.